The clone carrying this T cell receptor beta chain was seen a few times. The antigen is unknown. TCRdb re-called the reads through MiXCR, storing one row per CDR3 protein. The sample has some 300,000 distinct CDR3 sequences; 9.6% are singletons. The sample originates from a study of T cell repertoires in cytomegalovirus infection. Study-level background: Public TCR beta signatures were indicative of both CMV infection and a matching HLA type.

Overall study findings and caveats: Summed frequency of public TCR beta families distinguished CMV carriers with the relevant HLA. In two of eight donors, the top clonotype was HLA-C-restricted CMV-specific.

CDR3 length: 15 amino acids. V trimming: 0 bases; J trimming: 2 bases; junction bases outside the gene matches: 3. Germline V lookup: CDR1 SGHRS, CDR2 YFSETQ. The chain links TRBV5-1 to TRBJ2-5; 8 bases map to TRBD2. This sequence originates from a human donor in good health (CMV status not recorded). Some clones in this sample may be carry-over from other donors' samples. Source material: PBMCs. The CDR3 DNA is TGCGCCAGCAGCTTGGCCGGGGGGGTTCAAGAGACCCAGTACTTC. Residues: CASSLAGGVQETQYF. The full variable domain, with the rest looked up from reference TRBV5-1 and TRBJ2-5, is KAGVTQTPRYLIKTRGQQVTLSCSPISGHRSVSWYQQTPGQGLQFLFEYFSETQRNKGNFPGRFSGRQFSNSRSEMNVSTLELGDSALYLCASSLAGGVQETQYFGPGTRLLVL.